The 30 T cell receptor beta chains presented below share a single source sample, sequenced in a study of cytomegalovirus exposure and HLA in healthy donors. The PCR was carried out with 60 Vbeta primers and 13 Jbeta primers. Profiled with immunoSEQ multiplex PCR; TCRdb holds only in-frame clones, not every one. Here the sample spans 110,000 or so clones, over 60% being singletons. Source material: PBMCs. These receptors were obtained from a man between 18 and 29 years old in good health and CMV-seropositive.

This chain joins TRBV5-1 and TRBJ1-2; the D is unclear. Trimming stripped 2 bases from V and 7 bases from J, with 21 bases between. Looked up from germline, CDR1 is SGHRS and CDR2 is YFSETQ. CDR3 length equals 16 residues. Here the CDR3 reads CASSFGQSPAVSGYTF. CDR3 DNA sequence: TGCGCCAGCAGCTTTGGGCAGAGCCCTGCCGTATCTGGCTACACCTTC.

The CDR3 DNA reads as TGCGCCAGCAGCTGGCATCCAAGCTCCTACAATGAGCAGTTCTTC. It encodes CASSWHPSSYNEQFF. This rearrangement joins TRBV5-1 to TRBJ2-1; D is undetermined. The CDR3 covers 15 residues. V lost 3 bases to trimming and J lost 0 bases, with 10 bases between them. The germline V gene has CDR1 SGHRS and CDR2 YFSETQ.

The chain is built from TRBV28 and TRBJ2-1; D possibly corresponds to TRBD1 (6 bases). Germline V CDR1 and CDR2: MDHEN, SYDVKM. The CDR3 has 14 amino acids. The ends were cut back, 10 bases at V and 2 bases at J, with 15 bases in the middle. The CDR3 DNA is TGTGCCATCACCGCCGGGACAACCTACAATGAGCAGTTCTTC. Translating gives CAITAGTTYNEQFF. The whole variable domain, filled in from reference TRBV28 and TRBJ2-1, reads DVKVTQSSRYLVKRTGEKVFLECVQDMDHENMFWYRQDPGLGLRLIYFSYDVKMKEKGDIPEGYSVSREKKERFSLILESASTNQTSMYLCAITAGTTYNEQFFGPGTRLTVL.

This chain joins TRBV2 and TRBJ1-3; 10 nucleotides align to TRBD1. Losses at the gene ends were 5 bases for V and 0 bases for J; bases not matched to a gene: 4. This CDR3 spans 16 amino acids. CDR1 is SNHLY and CDR2 is FYNNEI in the germline V gene. CDR3 DNA sequence: TGTGCCAGCAGTCCGACAGGGGGCCGCTCTGGAAACACCATATATTTT. It yields the protein CASSPTGGRSGNTIYF.

The V gene is TRBV6-1, the J gene TRBJ2-2; 9 bases match TRBD1. CDR1 and CDR2 from the germline V gene are MNHNS and SASEGT. CDR3 length: 14 residues. V lost 6 bases to trimming and J lost 4 bases; unmatched junction nucleotides: 3. The CDR3: CASRGTGSTGELFF. For the CDR3, the DNA is TGTGCCAGCAGAGGGACAGGGAGCACCGGGGAGCTGTTTTTT.

The DNA of the CDR3 is TGTGCCAGCAGTGCCGCCCGGACAGGGAGGTCAGATACGCAGTATTTT. This gives the protein CASSAARTGRSDTQYF. V usage is TRBV6-1 and J usage is TRBJ2-3, with 8 bases that match TRBD1. The CDR3 runs 16 residues. Losses at the gene ends were 4 bases for V and 4 bases for J; bases not matched to a gene: 10. Germline V gene data show CDR1 as MNHNS and CDR2 as SASEGT.

The chain recombines TRBV27 with TRBJ2-1, with D unresolved. From germline, CDR1 is MNHEY and CDR2 SMNVEV (reference sequence). There are 14 residues in the CDR3. V was cut by 3 bases and J by 0 bases, with 6 bases left in between. The CDR3 DNA sequence: TGTGCCAGCAGTTTCGCGAGCTCCTACAATGAGCAGTTCTTC. Protein: CASSFASSYNEQFF.

V and J are TRBV10-1 and TRBJ2-1, with 9 nucleotides matching TRBD2. J was trimmed by 6 bases and V by 0 bases; bases with no gene match: 3. Germline V CDR1 and CDR2: WNHNN, SYGVQD (reference sequence). This CDR3 region has 15 residues. Here the CDR3 DNA reads TGCGCCAGCAGTGAGTCTGGGACTAGCAGCAATGAGCAGTTCTTC. This codes for CASSESGTSSNEQFF.

This chain links TRBV6-6 with TRBJ2-3, with D tentatively TRBD1 (5 bases). The CDR3 loop spans 16 amino acids. V shed 4 bases and J shed 3 bases, with 17 bases lying between them. Per germline, CDR1 MNHNY and CDR2 SVGAGI (reference sequence). In DNA form, the CDR3 reads TGTGCCAGCAGTTTACTGGGGCCCACTGGGACAGATACGCAGTATTTT. This translates into CASSLLGPTGTDTQYF.

The chain couples TRBV27 to TRBJ2-7; D may be TRBD2 (6 bases). Trimming took 3 bases from V and 6 from J, leaving 9 bases between them. The CDR3 consists of 12 residues. The V gene's germline CDR1 is MNHEY and CDR2 SMNVEV (reference sequence). This CDR3 reads CASSFRGGEQYV. The CDR3 nucleotides read TGTGCCAGCAGTTTTCGGGGAGGCGAGCAGTACGTC.

The gene calls are TRBV11-2 and TRBJ1-1; 9 bases line up with TRBD1. The V gene end was trimmed by 2 bases and the J gene end by 10 bases; junction bases not matched to a gene: 5. The CDR3 has 13 residues. Germline V gene lookup returns CDR1 SGHAT and CDR2 FQNNGV. The CDR3 protein is CASSLWDRAGAFF. For the CDR3, the DNA is TGTGCCAGCAGCTTATGGGACAGGGCAGGAGCTTTCTTT. Drawing the rest from reference TRBV11-2 and TRBJ1-1, the complete variable domain is EAGVAQSPRYKIIEKRQSVAFWCNPISGHATLYWYQQILGQGPKLLIQFQNNGVVDDSQLPKDRFSAERLKGVDSTLKIQPAKLEDSAVYLCASSLWDRAGAFFGQGTRLTVV.

This clone was seen a few times. The chain carries TRBV27 and TRBJ2-7; 9 bases are a match to TRBD2. In germline, CDR1 is MNHEY, CDR2 SMNVEV (reference sequence). V dropped 2 bases and J dropped 4; count of bases not matched to a gene: 15. This CDR3 is built from 18 residues. CDR3 in amino acids: CASSLRSGGLLGSYEQYF. For the CDR3, the DNA is TGTGCCAGCAGTTTACGTAGCGGGGGATTGTTGGGGTCATACGAGCAGTACTTC.

This chain links TRBV5-6 with TRBJ1-1; TRBD1 aligns across 11 bases. V was clipped by 6 bases and J by 2 bases; unmatched bases: 9. The germline CDR1 and CDR2 sequences are SGHDT and YYEEEE. This CDR3 has 16 amino acids. The CDR3 region is CASTFRDRGLNTEAFF. DNA of the CDR3: TGTGCCAGCACCTTCCGGGACAGGGGGTTAAACACTGAAGCTTTCTTT.

This rearrangement joins TRBV27 to TRBJ1-1, with a possible D match to TRBD1 (6 bases). Per germline, CDR1 MNHEY and CDR2 SMNVEV (reference sequence). The CDR3 runs to 15 residues. Trimming cost V 5 bases and J 1 base, with 14 bases left between them. CDR3 DNA: TGTGCCAGCAGTACCGACCCCAGGGGGAACACTGAAGCTTTCTTT. The encoded protein is CASSTDPRGNTEAFF.

This chain links TRBV15 with TRBJ1-4, with D tentatively TRBD1 (6 bases). The ends were cut back, 5 bases at V and 5 bases at J, with 12 bases in the middle. The CDR3 contains 14 residues. Germline CDR1 LNHNV, CDR2 YYDKDF (reference sequence). In DNA form, the CDR3 reads TGTGCCACCAGCTCACAGGGTGTCAATGAAAAACTGTTTTTT. The encoded protein is CATSSQGVNEKLFF.

This clone was detected a few times. The V gene is TRBV19, the J gene TRBJ2-3; 13 bases align to TRBD2. The germline V gene has CDR1 LNHDA and CDR2 SQIVND (reference sequence). Losses at the gene ends were 5 bases for V and 5 bases for J; bases not matched to a gene: 7. The CDR3 contains 16 residues. Here the CDR3 DNA reads TGTGCCAGTAGTCCGGGGGGACTAGCGGGGTTAGATACGCAGTATTTT. It translates to CASSPGGLAGLDTQYF.

This clone was observed a few times. The V gene is TRBV29-1, the J gene TRBJ1-1; 8 positions agree with TRBD1. Trimming at V came to 7 bases and at J to 0 bases, leaving 7 bases not matched to a gene. This CDR3 is built from 14 residues. Germline V gene data show CDR1 as SQVTM and CDR2 as ANQGSEA. The CDR3, as DNA: TGCAGCGCCTGGGACAGGAGGATGAACACTGAAGCTTTCTTT. It translates to CSAWDRRMNTEAFF.

The chain joins TRBV2 to TRBJ2-1; no reliable D call. The CDR3 is 16 amino acids. The V gene's germline CDR1 is SNHLY and CDR2 FYNNEI. Trimming cost V 1 base and J 1 base, with 11 bases left between them. Here the CDR3 reads CASSEGSLRSYNEQFF. In DNA, the CDR3 is TGTGCCAGCAGTGAAGGTAGTTTACGATCCTACAATGAGCAGTTCTTC.

This clone was picked up one time. The chain couples TRBV7-9 to TRBJ1-4, with D uncertain. Trimming cost V 5 bases and J 8 bases, with 12 bases left between them. This CDR3 is 13 amino acids long. CDR1 and CDR2 from the germline V gene are SEHNR and FQNEAQ (reference sequence). The CDR3 sequence: CASSPPGPEKLFF. CDR3 sequence (DNA): TGTGCCAGCAGCCCCCCTGGGCCCGAAAAACTGTTTTTT.

The chain carries TRBV6-1 and TRBJ2-5; perhaps TRBD1 as D (6 bases). CDR1 is MNHNS and CDR2 is SASEGT in the germline V gene. Between the trimmed V and J ends, which lost 4 bases and 2 bases, there was a span of 11 bases. CDR3 length: 14 residues. The CDR3 sequence is CASSVMRGQETQYF. The CDR3 DNA is TGTGCCAGCAGTGTCATGAGGGGGCAAGAGACCCAGTACTTC.

This clone was seen only a few times. The rearrangement uses TRBV5-4 and TRBJ2-3, with a tentative D call TRBD1 (7 bases). Germline values: CDR1 SGHNT, CDR2 YYREEE (reference sequence). CDR3 length: 14 amino acids. The V end lost 7 bases, the J end lost 3 bases, and 15 bases lay between the germline ends. CDR3: CASSSTGRTDTQYF. The DNA of the CDR3 is TGTGCCAGCTCTTCGACAGGGAGGACAGATACGCAGTATTTT. Full variable domain (outside the CDR3, taken from reference TRBV5-4 and TRBJ2-3): ETGVTQSPTHLIKTRGQQVTLRCSSQSGHNTVSWYQQALGQGPQFIFQYYREEENGRGNFPPRFSGLQFPNYSSELNVNALELDDSALYLCASSSTGRTDTQYFGPGTRLTVL.

The CDR3 protein is CASRAGSEQYF. The CDR3, as DNA: TGCGCCAGCAGAGCAGGCAGCGAGCAGTACTTC. The V call is TRBV5-1, the J call TRBJ2-7; no definite D call. The V gene's germline CDR1 is SGHRS and CDR2 YFSETQ. This CDR3 region has 11 residues. Trimming removed 5 bases at V and 6 bases at J, with 9 bases between.

J is TRBJ1-1 and V is TRBV6-1; the D gene is possibly TRBD1 (6 bases). The CDR3 covers 14 residues. The V end was cut by 5 bases, the J end by 6 bases, with 16 bases between. Germline assignment: CDR1 MNHNS and CDR2 SASEGT. The CDR3 reads CASSLTGILSEAFF. DNA for the CDR3: TGTGCCAGCAGTCTAACAGGGATCTTATCTGAAGCTTTCTTT.

The rearrangement joins TRBV6-4 to TRBJ2-3; D perhaps matches TRBD2 (6 bases). The germline V and J ends were trimmed by 2 bases and 4 bases, with 13 bases remaining between them. The CDR3 loop spans 15 amino acids. CDR1 MRHNA and CDR2 SNTAGT come from the germline V gene. In DNA, the CDR3 is TGTGCCAGCAGTGACACCGGGGGAGGCGCAGATACGCAGTATTTT. It codes for CASSDTGGGADTQYF.

The J gene is TRBJ2-5, the V gene TRBV19, with unresolved D. The CDR3 runs 14 residues. Germline CDR1 LNHDA, CDR2 SQIVND (reference sequence). Between the trimmed V and J ends, which lost 6 bases and 0 bases, there was a span of 11 bases. The CDR3 loop reads CASSVQIYQETQYF. In DNA form, the CDR3 reads TGTGCCAGTAGCGTCCAGATCTACCAAGAGACCCAGTACTTC. Full variable domain (outside the CDR3, taken from reference TRBV19 and TRBJ2-5): DGGITQSPKYLFRKEGQNVTLSCEQNLNHDAMYWYRQDPGQGLRLIYYSQIVNDFQKGDIAEGYSVSREKKESFPLTVTSAQKNPTAFYLCASSVQIYQETQYFGPGTRLLVL.

The sample holds a few counts of this clone. This chain uses TRBV19 with TRBJ1-5; no clear D. Germline V gene data show CDR1 as LNHDA and CDR2 as SQIVND (reference sequence). The V end lost 3 bases, the J end lost 2 bases, and 11 bases lay between the germline ends. This CDR3 contains 15 residues. CDR3 region: CASSIRQEGNQPQHF. The CDR3 DNA sequence: TGTGCCAGTAGTATTCGGCAGGAGGGCAATCAGCCCCAGCATTTT.

This chain uses TRBV2 with TRBJ1-5; no clear D gene. The length of the CDR3 is 13 residues. The germline gives CDR1 SNHLY, CDR2 FYNNEI. V lost 4 bases, J lost 1 base, and 5 bases lay in between. For the CDR3, the DNA is TGTGCCAGCAGTGGTCGGAGCAATCAGCCCCAGCATTTT. Translation: CASSGRSNQPQHF.

V and J are TRBV6-5 and TRBJ2-3; a possible D gene is TRBD1 (5 bases). This CDR3 is 15 amino acids long. The germline gives CDR1 MNHEY, CDR2 SVGAGI. Trimming removed 2 bases from V and 4 bases from J, with 13 bases in between. In nucleotides, the CDR3 is TGTGCCAGCAGTTACGGGGCTGGGTCTGCAGATACGCAGTATTTT. It codes for CASSYGAGSADTQYF.

This sequence joins TRBV2 and TRBJ1-1; D is undetermined. The germline V and J ends were trimmed by 6 bases and 8 bases, with 13 bases remaining between them. The CDR3 extends over 12 amino acids. CDR1 SNHLY and CDR2 FYNNEI come from the germline V gene. DNA of the CDR3: TGTGCCAGCAGGGAAAGACTTAGAGAAGCTTTCTTT. Amino acid sequence: CASRERLREAFF.

The V and J genes are TRBV5-1 and TRBJ2-3; tentatively, D is TRBD2 (7 bases). In germline, CDR1 is SGHRS, CDR2 YFSETQ. This CDR3 spans 14 amino acids. Trimming shortened V by 5 bases and J by 6 bases, and 16 bases separated the two germline ends. The CDR3, as DNA: TGCGCCAGCAGATTTAGGGGGGGCCGGGATACGCAGTATTTT. Its translation: CASRFRGGRDTQYF.